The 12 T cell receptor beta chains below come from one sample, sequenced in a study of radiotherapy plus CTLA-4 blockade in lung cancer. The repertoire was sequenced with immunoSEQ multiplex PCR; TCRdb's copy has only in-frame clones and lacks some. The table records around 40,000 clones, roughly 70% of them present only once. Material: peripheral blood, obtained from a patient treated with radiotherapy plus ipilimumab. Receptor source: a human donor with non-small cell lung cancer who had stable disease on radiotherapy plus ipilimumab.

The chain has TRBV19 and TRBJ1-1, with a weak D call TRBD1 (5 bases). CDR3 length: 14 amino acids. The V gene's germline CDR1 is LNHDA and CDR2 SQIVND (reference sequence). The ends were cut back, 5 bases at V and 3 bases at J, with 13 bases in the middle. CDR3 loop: CASSAQEGYTEAFF. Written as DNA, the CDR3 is TGTGCCAGTAGTGCCCAGGAGGGGTACACTGAAGCTTTCTTT.

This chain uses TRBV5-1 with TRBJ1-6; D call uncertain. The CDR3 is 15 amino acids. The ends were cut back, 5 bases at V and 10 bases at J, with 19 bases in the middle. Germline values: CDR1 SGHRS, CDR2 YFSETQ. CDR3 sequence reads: CASRTDFGPRSPLHF. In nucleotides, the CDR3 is TGCGCCAGCAGGACCGACTTCGGTCCCCGATCACCCCTCCACTTT.

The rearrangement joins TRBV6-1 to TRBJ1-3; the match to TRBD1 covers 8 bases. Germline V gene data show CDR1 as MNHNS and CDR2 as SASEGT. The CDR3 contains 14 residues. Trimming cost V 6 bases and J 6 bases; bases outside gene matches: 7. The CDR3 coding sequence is TGTGCCAGCAGCTTTCAGGGGGCTGTAAACACCATATATTTT. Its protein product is CASSFQGAVNTIYF.

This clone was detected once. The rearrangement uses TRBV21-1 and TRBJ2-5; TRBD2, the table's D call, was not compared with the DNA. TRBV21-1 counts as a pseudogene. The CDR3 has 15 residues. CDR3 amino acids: CASGAGTTKQETQYF. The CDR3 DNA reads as TGTGCCAGCGGAGCCGGGACTACTAAACAAGAGACCCAGTACTTC.

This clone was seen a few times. CDR3 region: CSMSRGPSGNTIYF. The CDR3 region has the DNA TGCAGCATGTCGCGGGGGCCTTCTGGAAACACCATATATTTT. J is TRBJ1-3 and V is TRBV29-1; TRBD1 is a possible D gene (6 bases). V was pared by 8 bases and J by 1 base, with 15 bases between. Germline lookup yields CDR1 SQVTM and CDR2 ANQGSEA. This CDR3 has 14 amino acids.

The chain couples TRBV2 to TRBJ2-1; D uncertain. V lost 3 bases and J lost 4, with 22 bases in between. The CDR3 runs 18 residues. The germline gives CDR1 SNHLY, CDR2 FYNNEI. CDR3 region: CASSDRLQALSLYNEQFF. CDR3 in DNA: TGTGCCAGCAGTGACCGGCTTCAGGCTCTTTCCCTGTACAATGAGCAGTTCTTC.

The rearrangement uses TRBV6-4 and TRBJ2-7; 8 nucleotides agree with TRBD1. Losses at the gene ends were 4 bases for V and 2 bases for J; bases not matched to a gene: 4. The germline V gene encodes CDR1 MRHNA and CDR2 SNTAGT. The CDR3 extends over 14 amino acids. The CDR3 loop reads CASSVGQGPYEQYF. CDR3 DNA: TGTGCCAGCAGTGTAGGACAGGGTCCCTACGAGCAGTACTTC.

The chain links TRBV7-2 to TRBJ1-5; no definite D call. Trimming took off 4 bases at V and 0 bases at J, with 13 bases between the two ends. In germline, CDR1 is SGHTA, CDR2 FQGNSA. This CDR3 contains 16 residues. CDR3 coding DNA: TGTGCCAGCAGCTCTAGCTTGACCTATAGCAATCAGCCCCAGCATTTT. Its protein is CASSSSLTYSNQPQHF.

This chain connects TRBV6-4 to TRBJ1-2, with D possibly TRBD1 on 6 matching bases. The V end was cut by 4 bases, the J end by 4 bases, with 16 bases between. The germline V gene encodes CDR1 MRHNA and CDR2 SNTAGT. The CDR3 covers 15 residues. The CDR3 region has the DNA TGTGCCAGCAGTGCTTGGGACGGACAGTCCTATGGCTACACCTTC. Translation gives CASSAWDGQSYGYTF.

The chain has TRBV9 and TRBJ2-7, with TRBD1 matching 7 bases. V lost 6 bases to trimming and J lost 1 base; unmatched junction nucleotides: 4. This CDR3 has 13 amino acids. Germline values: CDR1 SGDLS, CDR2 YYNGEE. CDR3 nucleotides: TGTGCCAGCAATCCACAGGGGTCCTACGAGCAGTACTTC. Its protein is CASNPQGSYEQYF. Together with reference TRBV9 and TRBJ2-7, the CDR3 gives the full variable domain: DSGVTQTPKHLITATGQRVTLRCSPRSGDLSVYWYQQSLDQGLQFLIQYYNGEERAKGNILERFSAQQFPDLHSELNLSSLELGDSALYFCASNPQGSYEQYFGPGTRLTVT.

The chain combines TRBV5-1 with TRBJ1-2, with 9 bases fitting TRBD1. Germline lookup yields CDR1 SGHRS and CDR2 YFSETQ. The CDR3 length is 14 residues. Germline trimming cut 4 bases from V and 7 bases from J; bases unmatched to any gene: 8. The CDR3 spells CASSTGTGTLGYTF. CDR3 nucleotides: TGCGCCAGCAGCACCGGGACAGGGACCCTTGGCTACACCTTC.

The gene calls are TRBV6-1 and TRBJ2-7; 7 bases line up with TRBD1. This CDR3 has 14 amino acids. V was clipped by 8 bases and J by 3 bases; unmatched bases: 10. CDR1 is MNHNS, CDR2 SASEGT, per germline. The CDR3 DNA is TGTGCCAGCGAGCACGACAGGGCCTACTACGAGCAGTACTTC. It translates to CASEHDRAYYEQYF.